This paragraph covers one T cell receptor (beta chain) sequence. The antigen it recognizes is unknown. Base qualities are not provided; no much larger clone lies one nucleotide away. The CDR3 measures 15 amino acids from cysteine to phenylalanine. Only the CDR3 DNA stays, 45 bases, in frame from base 1. The germline V gene yields SGHVS for CDR1 and FQNEAQ for CDR2. V is pruned by 4 bases and J by 0 bases, leaving 2 bases of the junction without a gene match. Collaborating institutions collected whole blood in K2EDTA tubes following their own protocols. For TCRbeta analysis, collaborators shipped samples in one of three forms: frozen whole blood, isolated PBMCs, or DNA extracted from either of those sample types. The immunoSEQ Assay, a bias-controlled multiplex PCR, was used to amplify TCRbeta CDR3 regions from genomic DNA. From the authors' description of their analysis: The number of nucleated cells in each sample was estimated by amplification of reference gene primers within the assay. To quantify the absolute abundance of each unique TCRbeta CDR3 rearrangement, sequence reads were collapsed and filtered. For each sample, productive Simpson clonality was calculated by taking the square root of Simpson's diversity index across productive rearrangements. TCRdb carries this immuneACCESS record with in-frame sequences only. Its versions omit some clonotypes, under half of them owing to an unresolved V gene in the studies checked, with the rest unexplained. The V and J calls and clone size were taken over from that table, and D and trimming were inferred from the DNA. This sample holds about 34,000 clones; about 80% were observed only once. Approximately 31% of the sample rests with the top ten.

These data come from a study of blood T cell repertoires in COVID-19 (dated by TCRdb to the early 2020s). Background for the entire study: Samples from collaborators originated in the United States, Italy and Spain and spanned both the acute and convalescent phases of COVID-19. Subjects who had been exposed to COVID-19, were actively infected with it, or had recovered from it provided the deeply sampled blood TCRbeta repertoires that made up the dataset. Nearly every sample came with metadata listing a de-identified subject ID, COVID-19 status, age in years and sex. Samples were obtained from the ongoing ImmuneRACE study (first 160 participants) and from some 1,300 subjects provided by 6 global collaborators. The material from the prospective study consisted of cDNA or gDNA derived from T cells, B-cell-depleted T cells, or PBMCs. Where available, HLA class I and class II types were taken from metadata supplied by the sample provider and were not determined by assay-based typing. The repertoires were released in a freely available public database meant as a resource for research on the immune response to SARS-CoV-2.

General conclusions and limits of the study: How much clinical and demographic metadata was included differed by source and by participant, and the metadata was provided uncurated.

What was sequenced was peripheral blood. The rearranged chain carries TRBV7-8 and TRBJ1-5; TRBD1 lines up with 8 middle nucleotides. The clonotype was recovered from a man aged 80 or over with acute or convalescent COVID-19. For the CDR3, the sequence is CASSSTGVSNQPQHF. The nucleotides read TGTGCCAGCAGCTCGACAGGGGTTAGCAATCAGCCCCAGCATTTT.